Listed here are 9 T cell receptor beta chains from one sample, sequenced in a study of T cells after posttransplantation cyclophosphamide. The protocol was immunoSEQ multiplex PCR, while the TCRdb copy is restricted to in-frame clones and leaves out a portion. The data show roughly 26,000 clones, with none appearing a single time. Sequencing was performed on PBMCs. All receptors come from a man aged 50 or older in good health, CMV-negative, and a related stem cell transplant donor.

This clone was detected ten times or more. Written as DNA, the CDR3 is TGTGCCAGCAGCTTAGTAATGACAGGGGCGTTTGGCTACACCTTC. As protein: CASSLVMTGAFGYTF. The chain carries TRBV7-8 and TRBJ1-2, with 8 bases fitting TRBD1. V lost 1 base, J lost 7 bases, and 8 bases stayed unmatched. Germline CDR1 and CDR2: SGHVS and FQNEAQ. This CDR3 has 15 amino acids.

This clone was recorded at least ten times. The chain carries TRBV5-6 and TRBJ2-3, with 7 bases fitting TRBD2. V lost 3 bases and J lost 7; bases outside the gene matches: 2. Germline V gene data show CDR1 as SGHDT and CDR2 as YYEEEE. The CDR3 is 12 amino acids. The CDR3 loop reads CASSWEGNTQYF. The CDR3 DNA reads TGTGCCAGCAGCTGGGAGGGGAATACGCAGTATTTT.

This clone was observed at least ten times. The chain links TRBV19 to TRBJ1-4; D gene ambiguous. Germline CDR1 is LNHDA and CDR2 is SQIVND (reference sequence). V was pared by 4 bases and J by 11 bases, with 23 bases between. This CDR3 comprises 16 residues. The DNA of the CDR3 is TGTGCCAGTAGTACCCCCGGGAACGGACTTAGTGGGAAACTGTTTTTT. This gives the protein CASSTPGNGLSGKLFF.

This clone was detected ten times or more. This chain joins TRBV4-1 and TRBJ1-1; unclear D gene. V was trimmed by 4 bases and J by 0 bases, leaving 12 bases between them. The CDR3 runs to 15 residues. CDR1 is MGHRA and CDR2 is YSYEKL in the germline V gene. The CDR3 reads CASSRGKGLNTEAFF. The CDR3 DNA reads as TGCGCCAGCAGCCGAGGGAAAGGGCTGAACACTGAAGCTTTCTTT.

This clone was seen repeatedly, ten times or more. The J gene is TRBJ2-1, the V gene TRBV19; weak D call: TRBD1 (5 bases). This CDR3 is 16 amino acids long. Germline V CDR1 and CDR2: LNHDA, SQIVND (reference sequence). V was trimmed by 0 bases and J by 2 bases, leaving 11 bases between them. This chain's CDR3 is CASSIDKAGTYNEQFF. In DNA form, the CDR3 reads TGTGCCAGTAGTATAGATAAGGCAGGGACCTACAATGAGCAGTTCTTC. Based on the CDR3 plus reference TRBV19 and TRBJ2-1, the full variable domain is DGGITQSPKYLFRKEGQNVTLSCEQNLNHDAMYWYRQDPGQGLRLIYYSQIVNDFQKGDIAEGYSVSREKKESFPLTVTSAQKNPTAFYLCASSIDKAGTYNEQFFGPGTRLTVL.

This clone was seen at least ten times. V is TRBV5-1 and J is TRBJ2-4; no clear D. The CDR3 runs to 13 residues. The V and J ends lost 0 bases and 4 bases respectively, with 5 bases between them. Germline-derived CDR1 and CDR2 are SGHRS and YFSETQ. The CDR3 nucleotides read TGCGCCAGCAGCTTGGCCCAAAAAAACATTCAGTACTTC. Translating gives CASSLAQKNIQYF.

In its sample, this clone was seen many times. The chain uses TRBV27 and TRBJ2-7; 10 bases line up with TRBD2. The ends lost 5 bases at V and 2 bases at J; junction bases unmatched: 12. Looked up from germline, CDR1 is MNHEY and CDR2 is SMNVEV (reference sequence). This CDR3 contains 17 residues. The CDR3 nucleotides read TGTGCCAGCAGTCCCTCTCCTAGCGGGAGTTTCCCCTACGAGCAGTACTTC. Translated: CASSPSPSGSFPYEQYF.

This clone showed up many times. This chain uses TRBV6-1 with TRBJ1-5; 7 positions agree with TRBD1. Germline V gene data show CDR1 as MNHNS and CDR2 as SASEGT. The trim removed 6 bases at V and 5 bases at J, leaving 7 bases unmatched. This CDR3 comprises 14 residues. This chain's CDR3 is CASRETGLDQPQHF. As DNA, the CDR3 is TGTGCCAGCAGGGAGACAGGGTTGGATCAGCCCCAGCATTTT.

This clone was observed at least ten times. This rearrangement joins TRBV7-9 to TRBJ2-1; D unclear. Germline assignment: CDR1 SEHNR and CDR2 FQNEAQ (reference sequence). Trimming removed 1 base at V and 0 bases at J, with 10 bases between. This CDR3 comprises 16 residues. The CDR3 is CASSLVPASSYNEQFF. The DNA for the CDR3 is TGTGCCAGCAGCTTAGTGCCCGCGAGCTCCTACAATGAGCAGTTCTTC.